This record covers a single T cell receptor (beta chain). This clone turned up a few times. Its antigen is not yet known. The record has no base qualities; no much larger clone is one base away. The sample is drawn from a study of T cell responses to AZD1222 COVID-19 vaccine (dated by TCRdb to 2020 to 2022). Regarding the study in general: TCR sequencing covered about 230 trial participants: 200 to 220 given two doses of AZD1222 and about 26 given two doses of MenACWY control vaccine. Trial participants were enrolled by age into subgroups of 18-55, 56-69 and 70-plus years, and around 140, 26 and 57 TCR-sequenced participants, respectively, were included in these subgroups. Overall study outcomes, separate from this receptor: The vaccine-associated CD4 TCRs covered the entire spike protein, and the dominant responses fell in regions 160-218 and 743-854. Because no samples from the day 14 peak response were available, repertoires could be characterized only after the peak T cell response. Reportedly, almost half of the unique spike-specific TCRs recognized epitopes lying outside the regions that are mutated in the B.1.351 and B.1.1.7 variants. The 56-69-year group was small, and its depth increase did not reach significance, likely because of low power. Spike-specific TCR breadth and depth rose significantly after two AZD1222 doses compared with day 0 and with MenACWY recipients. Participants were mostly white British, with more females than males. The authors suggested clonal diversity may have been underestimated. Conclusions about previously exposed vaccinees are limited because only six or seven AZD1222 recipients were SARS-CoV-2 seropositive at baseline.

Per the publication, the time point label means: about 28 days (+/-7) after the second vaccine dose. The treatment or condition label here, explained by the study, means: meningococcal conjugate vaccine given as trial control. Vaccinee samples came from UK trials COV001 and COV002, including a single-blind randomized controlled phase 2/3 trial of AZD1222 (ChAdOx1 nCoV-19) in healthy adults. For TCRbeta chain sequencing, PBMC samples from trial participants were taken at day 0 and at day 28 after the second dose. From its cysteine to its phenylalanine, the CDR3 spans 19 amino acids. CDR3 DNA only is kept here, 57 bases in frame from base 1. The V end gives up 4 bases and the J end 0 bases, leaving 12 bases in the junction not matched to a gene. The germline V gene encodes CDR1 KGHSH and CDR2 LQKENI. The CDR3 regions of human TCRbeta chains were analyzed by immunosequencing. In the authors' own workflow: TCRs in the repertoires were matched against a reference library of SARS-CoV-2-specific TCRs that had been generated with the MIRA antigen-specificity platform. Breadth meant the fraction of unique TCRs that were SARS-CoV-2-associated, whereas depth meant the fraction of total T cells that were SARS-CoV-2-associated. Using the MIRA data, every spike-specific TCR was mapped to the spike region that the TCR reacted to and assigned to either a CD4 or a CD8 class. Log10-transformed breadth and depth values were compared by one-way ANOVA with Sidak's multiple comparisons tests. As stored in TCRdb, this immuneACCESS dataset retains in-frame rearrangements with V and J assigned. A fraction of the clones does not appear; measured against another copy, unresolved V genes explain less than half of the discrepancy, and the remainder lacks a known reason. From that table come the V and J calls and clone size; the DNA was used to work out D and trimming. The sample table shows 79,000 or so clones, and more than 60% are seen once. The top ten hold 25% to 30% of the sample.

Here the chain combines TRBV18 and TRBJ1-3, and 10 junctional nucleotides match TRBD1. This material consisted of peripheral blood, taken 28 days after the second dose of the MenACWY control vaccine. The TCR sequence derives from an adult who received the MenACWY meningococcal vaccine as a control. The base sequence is TGTGCCAGCTCACTATCCCCCCCGGGACAGGGGACCTCTGGAAACACCATATATTTT. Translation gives CASSLSPPGQGTSGNTIYF. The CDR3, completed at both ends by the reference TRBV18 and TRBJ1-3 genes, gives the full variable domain NAGVMQNPRHLVRRRGQEARLRCSPMKGHSHVYWYRQLPEEGLKFMVYLQKENIIDESGMPKERFSAEFPKEGPSILRIQQVVRGDSAAYFCASSLSPPGQGTSGNTIYFGEGSWLTVV.